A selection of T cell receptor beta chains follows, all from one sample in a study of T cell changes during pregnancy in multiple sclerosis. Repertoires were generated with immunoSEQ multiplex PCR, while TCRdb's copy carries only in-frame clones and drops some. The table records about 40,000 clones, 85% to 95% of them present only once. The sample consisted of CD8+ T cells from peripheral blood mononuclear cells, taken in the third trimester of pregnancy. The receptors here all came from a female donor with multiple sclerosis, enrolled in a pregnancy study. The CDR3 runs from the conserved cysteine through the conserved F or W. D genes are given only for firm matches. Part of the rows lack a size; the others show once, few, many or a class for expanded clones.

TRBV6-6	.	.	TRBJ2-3	TGTGCCAGCAGTCCGACAGAAAGCACAGATACGCAGTATTTT	CASSPTESTDTQYF
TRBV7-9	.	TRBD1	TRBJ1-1	TGTGCCAGCAGACAGATCCGGACAGGGTTCACTGAAGCTTTCTTT	CASRQIRTGFTEAFF
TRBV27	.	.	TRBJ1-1	TGTGCCAGCAGTTTGGGTAACGGGGCTGAAGCTTTCTTT	CASSLGNGAEAFF
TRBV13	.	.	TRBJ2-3	TGTGCCAGCAGGGAGGAGAGCACAGATACGCAGTATTTT	CASREESTDTQYF
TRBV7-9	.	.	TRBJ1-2	TGTGCCAGCAGCTTAGGTCCAGGGCGGACAAACTATGGCTACACCTTC	CASSLGPGRTNYGYTF
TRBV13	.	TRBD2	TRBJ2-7	TGTGCCAGCAGCTTAGGGGTAGCGGGGGGAAGCTCCTACGAGCAGTACTTC	CASSLGVAGGSSYEQYF
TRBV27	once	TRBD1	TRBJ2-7	TGTGCCAGCAGTCAACGACAGGGGCAGTACCACGAGCAGTACTTC	CASSQRQGQYHEQYF
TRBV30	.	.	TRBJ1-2	TGTGCCTGGAGTGTCTTAACATTGGATGGCTACACCTTC	CAWSVLTLDGYTF
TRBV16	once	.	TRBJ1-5	TGTGCCAGCAGCCAATCGGTACAGGCGGTCTTGGGTCAGCCCCAGCATTTT	CASSQSVQAVLGQPQHF
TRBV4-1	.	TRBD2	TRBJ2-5	TGCGCCAGCAGCCTTTGGACTAGCGGGGAAGAGACCCAGTACTTC	CASSLWTSGEETQYF
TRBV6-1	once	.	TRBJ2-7	TGTGCCAGCAGTGACCCACTAACAGGGCTCGTCGAGCAGTACTTC	CASSDPLTGLVEQYF
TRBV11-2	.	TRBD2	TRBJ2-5	TGTGCCAGCACGAGAGCGGGGGGGATCCAAGAGACCCAGTACTTC	CASTRAGGIQETQYF
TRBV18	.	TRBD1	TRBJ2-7	TGTGCCAGCACTACCGGGACAGGGGACGAGCAGTACTTC	CASTTGTGDEQYF
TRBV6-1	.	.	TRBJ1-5	TGTGCCAGCTGCCATCCAGGGGATCAGCCCCAGCATTTT	CASCHPGDQPQHF
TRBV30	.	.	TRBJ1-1	TGTGCCTGGAGTGTACGGGCAGGGGAGGCTTTCTTT	CAWSVRAGEAFF
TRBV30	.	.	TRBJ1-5	TGTGCCTGGGGACCCAGCTGGGAGGGACCTAGCAATCAGCCCCAGCATTTT	CAWGPSWEGPSNQPQHF
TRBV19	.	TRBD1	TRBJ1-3	TGTGCCAGTAGTCAACGGACAGGGCGAGGGGACACCATATATTTT	CASSQRTGRGDTIYF
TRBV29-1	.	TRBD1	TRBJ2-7	TGCAGCGTTGAAGGGAAGACAGGGAAGGACGAGCAGTACTTC	CSVEGKTGKDEQYF
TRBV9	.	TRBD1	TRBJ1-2	TGTGCCAGCAGCCTATCAGGGGGCTATGGCTACACCTTC	CASSLSGGYGYTF
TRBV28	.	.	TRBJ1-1	TGTGCCAGCAGTGTATCGGGGAAAGGGACTGAAGCTTTCTTT	CASSVSGKGTEAFF
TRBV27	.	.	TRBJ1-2	TGTGCCAGCAGCCGATCCCGGGAGACTCCCGCGTATGGCTACACCTTC	CASSRSRETPAYGYTF
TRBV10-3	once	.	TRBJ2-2	TGTGCCATCATGCGGAGGGACACCGGGGAGCTGTTTTTT	CAIMRRDTGELFF
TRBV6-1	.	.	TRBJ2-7	TGTGCCAGCGACAGGAGCTCCTACGAGCAGTACTTC	CASDRSSYEQYF
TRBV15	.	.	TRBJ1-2	TGTGCCACCAGCTCTGGAGAAGAGGGCTACACCTTC	CATSSGEEGYTF
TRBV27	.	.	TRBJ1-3	TGTGCCAGCAGTTTCTCCTCTTCTGGAAACACCATATATTTT	CASSFSSSGNTIYF
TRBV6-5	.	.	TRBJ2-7	TGTGCCAGCAGTTCCCCGGACAGCCCCTACGAGCAGTACTTC	CASSSPDSPYEQYF
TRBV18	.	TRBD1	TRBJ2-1	TGTGCCAGCTCACCCCGGGACAGGGGATCCCGGGAGCAGTTCTTC	CASSPRDRGSREQFF
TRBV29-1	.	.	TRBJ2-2	TGCAGCGTCGGCGGCGGGGAGCTGTTTTTT	CSVGGGELFF
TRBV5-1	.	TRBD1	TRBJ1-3	TGCGCCAGCAGCGGGGGGGACAGGGAAGCTGGAAACACCATATATTTT	CASSGGDREAGNTIYF
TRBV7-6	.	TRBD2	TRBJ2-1	TGTGCCAGCAGCCCCCACAGCGGGGACTACAATGAGCAGTTCTTC	CASSPHSGDYNEQFF
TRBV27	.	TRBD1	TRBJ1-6	TGTGCCAGCAGCCGAAGGGACAGGGGTATTTCCTATAATTCACCCCTCCACTTT	CASSRRDRGISYNSPLHF
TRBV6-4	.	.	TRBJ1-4	TGTGCCAGCACCGAGCCGGGACTGCTGAATGAAAAACTGTTTTTT	CASTEPGLLNEKLFF
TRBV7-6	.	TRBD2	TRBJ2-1	TGTGCCAGCAGCTCGGGAGCGGGGGCCCGAAGGGATGAGCAGTTCTTC	CASSSGAGARRDEQFF
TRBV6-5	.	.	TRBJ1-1	TGTGCCAGCAGTTACTCGGCGAACACTGAAGCTTTCTTT	CASSYSANTEAFF
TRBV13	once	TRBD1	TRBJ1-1	TGTGCCAGCAGCCCGACAGGGGGGACTGAAGCTTTCTTT	CASSPTGGTEAFF
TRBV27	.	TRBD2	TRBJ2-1	TGTGCCAGCAGTCCCAGCGGGGGGGAGACCTACAATGAGCAGTTCTTC	CASSPSGGETYNEQFF
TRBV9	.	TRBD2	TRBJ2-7	TGTGCCAGCAGCGCCGGGAGCGGGGCCGCCTACGAGCAGTACTTC	CASSAGSGAAYEQYF
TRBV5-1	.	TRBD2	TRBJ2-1	TGCGCCAGCAGCTTGGTGGCGGGGGGGCCCGCCAATGAGCAGTTCTTC	CASSLVAGGPANEQFF
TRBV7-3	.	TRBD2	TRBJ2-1	TGTGCCAGCAGCTTTAGCGGGGGGCCTGGGGATGAGCAGTTCTTC	CASSFSGGPGDEQFF
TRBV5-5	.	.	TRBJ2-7	TGTGCCAGCAGCTTGGCCCTGCGGGAGCAGTACTTC	CASSLALREQYF
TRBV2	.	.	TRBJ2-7	TGTGCCAGCAGTGGTGCAGGCTCCTACGAGCAGTACTTC	CASSGAGSYEQYF